The T cell receptor (beta chain) under discussion was sequenced for a study of monozygotic twins with inflammatory bowel disease. TCRdb reanalyzed the 5' RACE reads and collapses them to one entry per CDR3 protein, without DNA. The data include around 230,000 distinct CDR3 sequences; the top ten clones carry roughly 1.5%. Germline V gene lookup returns CDR1 SGHRS and CDR2 YFSETQ. The CDR3 is 17 amino acids. The TCR comes from a human donor with ulcerative colitis or Crohn's disease, or a healthy co-twin of an affected twin (not recorded which). This chain connects TRBV5-1 to TRBJ1-6. The sample consisted of blood. CDR3: CASSLGIGRAGTSPLHF.